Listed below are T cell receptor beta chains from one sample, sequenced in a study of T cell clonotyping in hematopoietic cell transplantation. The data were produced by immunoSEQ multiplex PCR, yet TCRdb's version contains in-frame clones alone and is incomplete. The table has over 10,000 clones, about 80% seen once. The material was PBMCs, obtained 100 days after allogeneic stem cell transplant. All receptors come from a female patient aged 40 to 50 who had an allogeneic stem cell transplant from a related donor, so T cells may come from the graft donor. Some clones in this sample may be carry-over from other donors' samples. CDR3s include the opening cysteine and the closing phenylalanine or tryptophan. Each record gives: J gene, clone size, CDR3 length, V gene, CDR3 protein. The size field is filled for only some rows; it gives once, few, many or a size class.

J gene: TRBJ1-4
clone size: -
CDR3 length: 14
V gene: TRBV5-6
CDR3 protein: CASSFKRTNEKLFF

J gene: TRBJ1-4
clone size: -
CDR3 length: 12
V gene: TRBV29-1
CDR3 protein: CSVKGGDEKLFF

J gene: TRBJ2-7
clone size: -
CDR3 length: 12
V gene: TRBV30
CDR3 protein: CAWNPGAYEQYF

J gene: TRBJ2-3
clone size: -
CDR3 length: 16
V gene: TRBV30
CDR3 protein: CAWSEVGQGGTDTQYF

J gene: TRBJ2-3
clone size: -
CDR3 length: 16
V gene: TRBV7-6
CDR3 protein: CASSLAFSKSTDTQYF

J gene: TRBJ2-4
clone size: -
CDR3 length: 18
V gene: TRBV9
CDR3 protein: CASSAGQGVAMAKNIQYF

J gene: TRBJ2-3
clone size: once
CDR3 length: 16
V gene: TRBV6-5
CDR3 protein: CASSLAQGTSTDTQYF

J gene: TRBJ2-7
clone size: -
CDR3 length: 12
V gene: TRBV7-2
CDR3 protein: CASSKQGSEQYF

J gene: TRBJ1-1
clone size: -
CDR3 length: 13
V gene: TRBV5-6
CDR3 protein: CASSLPENTEAFF

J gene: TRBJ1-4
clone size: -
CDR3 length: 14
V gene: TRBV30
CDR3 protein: CAWSPGQGYEKLFF

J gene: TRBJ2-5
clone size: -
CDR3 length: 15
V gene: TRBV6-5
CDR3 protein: CASSSGGRPQETQYF

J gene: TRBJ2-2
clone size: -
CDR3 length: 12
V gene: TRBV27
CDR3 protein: CASNGRTGELFF

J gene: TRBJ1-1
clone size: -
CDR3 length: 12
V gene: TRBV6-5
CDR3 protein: CASSGTGTEAFF

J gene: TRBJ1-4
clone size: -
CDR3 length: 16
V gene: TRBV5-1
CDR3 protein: CASSLGRTDLNEKLFF

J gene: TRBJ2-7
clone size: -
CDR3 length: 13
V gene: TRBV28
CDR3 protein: CASTRTATYEQYF

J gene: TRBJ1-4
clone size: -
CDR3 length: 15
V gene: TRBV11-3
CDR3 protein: CASSLDEGLNEKLFF

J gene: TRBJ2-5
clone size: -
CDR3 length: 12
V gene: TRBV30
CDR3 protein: CAWGGGGETQYF

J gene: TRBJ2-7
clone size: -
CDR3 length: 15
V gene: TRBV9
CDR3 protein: CASSLRGSGAEEQYF

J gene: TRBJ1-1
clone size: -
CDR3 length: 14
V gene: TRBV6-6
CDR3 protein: CASTPTGLNTEAFF

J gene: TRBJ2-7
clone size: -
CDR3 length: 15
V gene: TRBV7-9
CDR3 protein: CASSLRQGERDEQYF

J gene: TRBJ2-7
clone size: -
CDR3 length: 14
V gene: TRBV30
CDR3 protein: CAWSVGTGLYEQYF

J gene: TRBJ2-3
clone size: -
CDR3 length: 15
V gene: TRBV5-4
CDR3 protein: CASSLDGGSSDTQYF

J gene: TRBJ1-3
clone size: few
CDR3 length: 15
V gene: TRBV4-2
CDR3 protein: CASSQDLGEPNTIYF

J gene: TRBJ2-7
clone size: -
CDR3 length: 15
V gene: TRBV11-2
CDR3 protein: CASSLVGTGGHEQYF

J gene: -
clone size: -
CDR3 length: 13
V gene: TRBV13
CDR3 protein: CASSPTDSYEQYF

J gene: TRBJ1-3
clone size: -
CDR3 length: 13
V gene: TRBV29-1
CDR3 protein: CSARTDSGNTIYF

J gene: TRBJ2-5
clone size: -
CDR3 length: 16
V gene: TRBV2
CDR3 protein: CASSEESSPIWETQYF

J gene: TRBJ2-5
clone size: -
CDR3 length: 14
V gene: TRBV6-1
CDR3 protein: CASGASGDQETQYF

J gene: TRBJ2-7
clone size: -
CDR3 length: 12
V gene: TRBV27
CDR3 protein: CASSLGGYEQYF